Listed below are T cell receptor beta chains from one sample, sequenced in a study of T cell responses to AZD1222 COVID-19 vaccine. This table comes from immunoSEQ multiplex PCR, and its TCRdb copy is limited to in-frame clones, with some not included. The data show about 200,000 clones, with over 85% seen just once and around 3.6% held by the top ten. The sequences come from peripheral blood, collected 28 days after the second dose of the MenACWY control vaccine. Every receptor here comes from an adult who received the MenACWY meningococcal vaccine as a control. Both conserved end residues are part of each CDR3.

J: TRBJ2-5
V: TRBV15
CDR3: CATSRDPGSQETQYF

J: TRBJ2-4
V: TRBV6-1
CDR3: CASSELAVAKNIQYF

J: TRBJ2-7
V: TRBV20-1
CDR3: CSATPADEQYF

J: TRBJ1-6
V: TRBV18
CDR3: CASSPGGRGDSPLHF

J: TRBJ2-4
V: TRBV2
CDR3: CATYRQGNIQYF

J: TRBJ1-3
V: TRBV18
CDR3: CASSPLSGLPGNTIYF

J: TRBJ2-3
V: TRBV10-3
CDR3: CAISEGTGTDTQYF

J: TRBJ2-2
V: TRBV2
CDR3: CASSERQPENTGELFF

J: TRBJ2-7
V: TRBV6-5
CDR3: CASSYVGGSSEQYF

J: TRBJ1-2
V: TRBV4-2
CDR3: CASSQEQNAPLYGYTF

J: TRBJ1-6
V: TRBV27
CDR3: CASSYDRGVNSPLHF

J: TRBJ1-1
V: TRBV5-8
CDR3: CASSSTGELTEAFF

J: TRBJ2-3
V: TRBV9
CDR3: CASSPLQGALTDTQYF

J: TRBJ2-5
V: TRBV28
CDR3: CASSTGTGGRETQYF

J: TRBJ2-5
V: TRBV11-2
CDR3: CASSLERSGRETQYF

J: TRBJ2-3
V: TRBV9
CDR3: CASSGDRGWTDTQYF

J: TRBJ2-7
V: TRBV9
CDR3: CATTTGGYEQYF

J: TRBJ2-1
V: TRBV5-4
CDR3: CASSSGPSGSPYNEQFF

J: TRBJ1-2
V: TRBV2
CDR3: CASSEVRYYGYTF

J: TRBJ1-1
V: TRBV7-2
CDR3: CASSLEATMNTEAFF

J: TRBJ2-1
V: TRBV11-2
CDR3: CASSPPSGEWTGEQFF

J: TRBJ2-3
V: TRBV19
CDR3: CASRAGSRDTQYF

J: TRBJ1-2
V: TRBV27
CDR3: CASSPVGGLIRDGYTF

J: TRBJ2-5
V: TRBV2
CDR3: CASSEFLGAAGETQYF

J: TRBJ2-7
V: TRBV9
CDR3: CASSAGRAQTFHEQYF